The 23 T cell receptor beta chains below come from one sample, sequenced in a study of OX40 agonist ivuxolimab in advanced cancers. Assay used: immunoSEQ multiplex PCR; TCRdb lists only in-frame clones, some missing. Of fewer than 60,000 clones in the sample, about 79% were seen once. The sample was CD4+ or CD8+ T cells sorted from blood, taken in a trial of the OX40 agonist ivuxolimab. The receptors here all came from an adult with an advanced solid tumor such as melanoma, head and neck, liver or kidney cancer.

The chain links TRBV5-4 to TRBJ2-1, with 7 bases that match TRBD2. The CDR3 spans 13 residues. Germline V gene data show CDR1 as SGHNT and CDR2 as YYREEE (reference sequence). The trim removed 3 bases at V and 9 bases at J, leaving 6 bases unmatched. The chain's CDR3 is CASSSRDYGEQFF. The CDR3 DNA sequence: TGTGCCAGCAGCTCCCGGGACTACGGTGAGCAGTTCTTC. Supplemented by reference TRBV5-4 and TRBJ2-1, the full variable domain reads ETGVTQSPTHLIKTRGQQVTLRCSSQSGHNTVSWYQQALGQGPQFIFQYYREEENGRGNFPPRFSGLQFPNYSSELNVNALELDDSALYLCASSSRDYGEQFFGPGTRLTVL.

This chain connects TRBV27 to TRBJ1-4; 7 bases line up with TRBD1. Looked up from germline, CDR1 is MNHEY and CDR2 is SMNVEV (reference sequence). The V segment lost 3 bases and the J segment 0 bases; nucleotides outside the gene matches: 4. CDR3 length equals 16 residues. The CDR3 nucleotides are TGTGCCAGCAGTTTCGGCAGGGGGGCAACTAATGAAAAACTGTTTTTT. Protein product: CASSFGRGATNEKLFF.

The chain combines TRBV19 with TRBJ2-7; TRBD2 matches at 8 bases. Germline lookup yields CDR1 LNHDA and CDR2 SQIVND (reference sequence). V gave up 3 bases and J gave up 2 bases; unmatched junction bases: 3. There are 14 residues in the CDR3. CDR3 protein: CASSIPGRAYEQYF. The CDR3, as DNA: TGTGCCAGTAGTATCCCCGGGAGGGCCTACGAGCAGTACTTC.

The rearrangement joins TRBV5-6 to TRBJ2-7; TRBD1 might be the D (5 bases). The CDR3 has 15 residues. Trimming pared 0 bases from V and 0 bases from J, leaving 10 bases between. CDR1 SGHDT and CDR2 YYEEEE come from the germline V gene. CDR3 in amino acids: CASSLGGRASYEQYF. In DNA, the CDR3 is TGTGCCAGCAGCTTGGGGGGCAGGGCCTCCTACGAGCAGTACTTC.

The genes are TRBV6-1 and TRBJ2-7; 7 nucleotides align to TRBD2. Per germline, CDR1 MNHNS and CDR2 SASEGT. V was pared by 0 bases and J by 3 bases, with 14 bases of the junction left unmatched. The CDR3 totals 18 residues. CDR3 in amino acids: CASSEAPPLSGSIYEQYF. The CDR3 DNA sequence: TGTGCCAGCAGTGAAGCCCCTCCCCTTAGCGGGTCGATCTACGAGCAGTACTTC.

A single count supports this clone. The chain employs TRBV4-2 and TRBJ2-5; D call uncertain. The CDR3 extends over 13 amino acids. Germline V gene data show CDR1 as LGHNA and CDR2 as YNFKEQ. Trimming cost V 0 bases and J 2 bases, with 4 bases left between them. CDR3 coding DNA: TGTGCCAGCAGCCAAGACCCACAAGAGACCCAGTACTTC. Encoded protein: CASSQDPQETQYF.

V gene TRBV6-6 combines with J gene TRBJ2-2; D is perhaps TRBD1 (6 bases). The germline V gene encodes CDR1 MNHNY and CDR2 SVGAGI (reference sequence). Trimming cost V 6 bases and J 6 bases, with 11 bases left between them. There are 13 residues in the CDR3. The CDR3 region has the DNA TGTGCCAGCAGCCGACAGGAGCCCGGGGAGCTGTTTTTT. Residues: CASSRQEPGELFF.

This clone has a handful of counts. CDR3 protein: CASRPGLATYEQYF. The DNA for the CDR3 is TGTGCCAGCAGACCGGGACTAGCGACCTACGAGCAGTACTTC. The chain is built from TRBV6-1 and TRBJ2-7; the match to TRBD2 covers 10 bases. Germline CDR1 reads MNHNS; CDR2 reads SASEGT. The trim removed 6 bases at V and 2 bases at J, leaving 4 bases unmatched. The CDR3 is made up of 14 amino acids.

This chain joins TRBV27 and TRBJ2-3; unclear D gene. Trimming shortened V by 2 bases and J by 0 bases, and 9 bases separated the two germline ends. This CDR3 region has 15 residues. Germline assignment: CDR1 MNHEY and CDR2 SMNVEV (reference sequence). The CDR3 DNA sequence: TGTGCCAGCAGTTTACAGGACCCCAGCACAGATACGCAGTATTTT. It yields the protein CASSLQDPSTDTQYF.

The chain is built from TRBV19 and TRBJ1-5, with TRBD1 identical over 7 bases. V gave up 6 bases and J gave up 9 bases; unmatched junction bases: 17. CDR1 is LNHDA and CDR2 is SQIVND in the germline V gene (reference sequence). This CDR3 region has 16 residues. The CDR3 protein is CASSNEDRFKWGPQHF. CDR3 bases: TGTGCCAGTAGCAACGAGGACAGGTTCAAGTGGGGGCCCCAGCATTTT.

The chain carries TRBV5-1 and TRBJ2-6; D unclear. CDR3 length: 15 residues. V lost 8 bases and J lost 0, with 12 bases in between. In germline, CDR1 is SGHRS, CDR2 YFSETQ. CDR3 DNA sequence: TGCGCCAGTAGTTCCCTGGGCTCTGGGGCCAACGTCCTGACTTTC. This encodes CASSSLGSGANVLTF.

The chain combines TRBV6-5 with TRBJ2-7; 8 bases match TRBD1. This CDR3 has 15 residues. Per the germline V gene, CDR1 is MNHEY and CDR2 is SVGAGI. V lost 6 bases and J lost 0; bases outside the gene matches: 7. The CDR3 nucleotides read TGTGCCAGCAGCTTAGGGACAGGTGTCTCCTACGAGCAGTACTTC. The encoded protein is CASSLGTGVSYEQYF.

This clone occurred a few times. The V call is TRBV21-1, the J call TRBJ2-3; the D call TRBD1 from the table was never checked on the DNA. TRBV21-1 is an annotated pseudogene. The CDR3 consists of 15 residues. CDR3 in DNA: TGTGCCAGCAGCAAATGGGCAGGGTGCACAGATACGCAGTATTTT. Its translation: CASSKWAGCTDTQYF.

V gene TRBV18 combines with J gene TRBJ1-5; D is undetermined. With 6 bases removed from V and 4 bases from J, the gap between germline ends came to 7 bases. The germline V gene encodes CDR1 KGHSH and CDR2 LQKENI. This CDR3 is 12 amino acids long. The chain's CDR3 is CASSRGNQPQHF. The CDR3 DNA reads as TGTGCCAGCTCTCGAGGGAATCAGCCCCAGCATTTT. Using reference TRBV18 and TRBJ1-5 for the parts outside the CDR3, the full variable domain is NAGVMQNPRHLVRRRGQEARLRCSPMKGHSHVYWYRQLPEEGLKFMVYLQKENIIDESGMPKERFSAEFPKEGPSILRIQQVVRGDSAAYFCASSRGNQPQHFGDGTRLSIL.

The V call is TRBV5-1, the J call TRBJ1-2; D call uncertain. The CDR3 length is 14 residues. The germline V gene has CDR1 SGHRS and CDR2 YFSETQ. V gave up 0 bases and J gave up 3 bases, with 9 bases separating them. CDR3 DNA sequence: TGCGCCAGCAGCTTGGTTCTGACGGACTATGGCTACACCTTC. It codes for CASSLVLTDYGYTF.

On this clone: A junction end diverges from the germline sequence, so it may reflect a read error. The chain joins TRBV2 to TRBJ2-1, with D perhaps assigned TRBD1 or TRBD2 (5 bases each). CDR1 is SNHLY and CDR2 is FYNNEI in the germline V gene. The length of the CDR3 is 12 residues. Written as DNA, the CDR3 is TGTGCCAGCACCCCGAGGGGCCCAACCCAAGTCTTC. It is translated as CASTPRGPTQVF.

The rearrangement links TRBV2 to TRBJ2-1; TRBD2 matches 13 bases. V lost 11 bases to trimming and J lost 7 bases; unmatched junction nucleotides: 5. The CDR3 has 13 residues. CDR1 is SNHLY, CDR2 FYNNEI, per germline. The CDR3 protein is CASGTSGINEQFF. CDR3 nucleotide sequence: TGTGCCTCCGGGACTAGCGGGATTAATGAGCAGTTCTTC.

This clone is classed as medium-sized. The J gene is TRBJ1-5, the V gene TRBV2; 7 nucleotides agree with TRBD1. The CDR3 is 16 residues long. J lost 1 base, V lost 2 bases, and 5 bases had no gene match. The V gene's germline CDR1 is SNHLY and CDR2 FYNNEI. CDR3 coding DNA: TGTGCCAGCAGTGAACAGGGGGGGAGAAGCAATCAGCCCCAGCATTTT. As protein: CASSEQGGRSNQPQHF.

The chain joins TRBV30 to TRBJ1-5; the match to TRBD1 covers 7 bases. Per the germline V gene, CDR1 is GTSNPN and CDR2 is SVGIG (reference sequence). The length of the CDR3 is 14 residues. V was clipped by 0 bases and J by 7 bases; unmatched bases: 6. Here the CDR3 reads CAWSVQTGTQPQHF. The CDR3 region has the DNA TGTGCCTGGAGTGTTCAGACAGGGACGCAGCCCCAGCATTTT.

The chain couples TRBV15 to TRBJ1-5; unclear D gene. CDR3 length equals 15 residues. Germline CDR1 and CDR2: LNHNV and YYDKDF (reference sequence). The ends were cut back, 0 bases at V and 4 bases at J, with 10 bases in the middle. The CDR3 DNA sequence: TGTGCCACCAGCAGAGAGCGAGGTTTTAATCAGCCCCAGCATTTT. It codes for CATSRERGFNQPQHF.

The chain couples TRBV9 to TRBJ2-7; D gene uncertain. V was trimmed by 0 bases and J by 4 bases, leaving 14 bases between them. The CDR3 runs 15 residues. Germline V lookup: CDR1 SGDLS, CDR2 YYNGEE. CDR3 in DNA: TGTGCCAGCAGCGTAGGGGCGGACCCTTTTTACGAGCAGTACTTC. The encoded protein is CASSVGADPFYEQYF.

This clone is a singleton in its sample. This rearrangement joins TRBV11-2 to TRBJ2-7; D gene unclear. Trimming stripped 3 bases from V and 7 bases from J, with 19 bases between. Germline CDR1 reads SGHAT; CDR2 reads FQNNGV. The length of the CDR3 is 15 residues. The CDR3: CASSLGRAALIEQYF. CDR3 DNA: TGTGCCAGCAGCTTGGGAAGGGCCGCTCTTATAGAGCAGTACTTC.

The gene calls are TRBV10-3 and TRBJ2-7; TRBD2 matches 9 bases. Unmatched junction bases numbered 11, after V lost 4 bases and J lost 4 bases. This CDR3 spans 16 amino acids. The germline V gene has CDR1 ENHRY and CDR2 SYGVKD. In nucleotides, the CDR3 is TGTGCCATCAGTGGGGGCCTCCTAGCGGGAATATACGAGCAGTACTTC. Amino acid sequence: CAISGGLLAGIYEQYF.